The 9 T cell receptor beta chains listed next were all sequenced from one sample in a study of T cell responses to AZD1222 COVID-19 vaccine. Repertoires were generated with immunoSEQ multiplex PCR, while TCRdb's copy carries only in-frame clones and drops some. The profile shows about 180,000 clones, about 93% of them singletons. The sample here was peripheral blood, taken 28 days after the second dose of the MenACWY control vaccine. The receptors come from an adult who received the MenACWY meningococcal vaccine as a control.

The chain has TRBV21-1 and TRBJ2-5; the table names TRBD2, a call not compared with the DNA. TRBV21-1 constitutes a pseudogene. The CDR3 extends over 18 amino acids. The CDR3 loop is CASNQAPTLAGGRETQYF. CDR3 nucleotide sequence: TGTGCCAGCAACCAAGCCCCAACCTTGGCGGGGGGGCGAGAGACCCAGTACTTC.

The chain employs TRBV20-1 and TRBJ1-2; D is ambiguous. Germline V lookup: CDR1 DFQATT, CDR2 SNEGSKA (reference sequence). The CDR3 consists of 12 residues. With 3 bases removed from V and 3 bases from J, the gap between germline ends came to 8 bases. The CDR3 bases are TGCAGTGCTAGTCGCGGGGACTATGGCTACACCTTC. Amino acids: CSASRGDYGYTF.

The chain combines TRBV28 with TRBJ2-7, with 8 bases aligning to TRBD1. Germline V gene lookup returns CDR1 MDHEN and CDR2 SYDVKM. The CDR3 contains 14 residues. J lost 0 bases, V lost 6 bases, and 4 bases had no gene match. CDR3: CASRRQGRSYEQYF. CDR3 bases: TGTGCCAGCAGGCGACAGGGGCGCTCCTACGAGCAGTACTTC. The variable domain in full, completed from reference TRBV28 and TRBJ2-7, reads DVKVTQSSRYLVKRTGEKVFLECVQDMDHENMFWYRQDPGLGLRLIYFSYDVKMKEKGDIPEGYSVSREKKERFSLILESASTNQTSMYLCASRRQGRSYEQYFGPGTRLTVT.

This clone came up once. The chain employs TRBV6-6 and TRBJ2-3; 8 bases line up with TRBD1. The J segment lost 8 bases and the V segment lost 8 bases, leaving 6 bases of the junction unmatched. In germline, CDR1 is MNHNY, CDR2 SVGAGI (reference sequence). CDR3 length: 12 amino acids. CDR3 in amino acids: CASRDRHGTQYF. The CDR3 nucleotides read TGTGCCAGCCGGGACAGGCATGGTACGCAGTATTTT.

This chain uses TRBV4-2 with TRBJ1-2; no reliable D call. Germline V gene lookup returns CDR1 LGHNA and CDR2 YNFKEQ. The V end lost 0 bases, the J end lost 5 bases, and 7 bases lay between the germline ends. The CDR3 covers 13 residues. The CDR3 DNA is TGTGCCAGCAGCCAAGATAACCTTTATGGCTACACCTTC. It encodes CASSQDNLYGYTF.

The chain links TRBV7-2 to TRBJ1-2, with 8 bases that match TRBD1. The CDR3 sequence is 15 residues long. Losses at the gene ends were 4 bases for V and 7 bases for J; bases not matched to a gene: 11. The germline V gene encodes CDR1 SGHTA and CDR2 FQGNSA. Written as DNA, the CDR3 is TGTGCCAGCAGCTCTGATCGGACAGGGATGGCTGGCTACACCTTC. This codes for CASSSDRTGMAGYTF.

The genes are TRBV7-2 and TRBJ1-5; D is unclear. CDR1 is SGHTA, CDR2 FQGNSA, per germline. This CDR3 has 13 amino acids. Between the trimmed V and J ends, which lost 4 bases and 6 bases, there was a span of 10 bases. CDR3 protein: CASSSTLIQPQHF. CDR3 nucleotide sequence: TGTGCCAGCAGCTCAACATTGATTCAGCCCCAGCATTTT.

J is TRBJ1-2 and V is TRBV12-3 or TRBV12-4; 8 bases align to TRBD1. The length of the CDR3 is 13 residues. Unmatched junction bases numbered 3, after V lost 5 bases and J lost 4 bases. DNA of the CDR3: TGTGCCAGCAGTCCCGGACAGGGCTATGGCTACACCTTC. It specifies CASSPGQGYGYTF.

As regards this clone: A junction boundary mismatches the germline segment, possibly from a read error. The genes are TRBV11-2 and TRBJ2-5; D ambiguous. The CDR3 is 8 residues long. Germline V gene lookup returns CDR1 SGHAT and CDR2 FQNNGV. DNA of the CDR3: TGTGCCAGCAGGTTGGGCGACTTC. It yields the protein CASRLGDF.